This T cell receptor (beta chain) originates from a study of identifying expanded T cells in peripheral blood. Study-wide results and caveats: Approximately two-week clone count variance significantly increased as total template count grew. Technical replicates showed around 1.2 changed clones; two weeks roughly 16; four weeks 19.

Produced via immunoSEQ multiplex PCR; TCRdb's table is partial and in-frame only. The table records approximately 100,000 clones, about 89% of them present only once. No infections or other immune events were documented during collection. Remarks on this clone: Its cognate antigen is unknown.

This CDR3 is built from 14 residues. CDR1 is SEHNR, CDR2 FQNEAQ, per germline (reference sequence). Trimming pared 0 bases from V and 5 bases from J, leaving 10 bases between. The chain recombines TRBV7-9 with TRBJ2-5; D is unclear. This clonotype was sampled from a person aged 18 to 75 in good health. The source material was blood. The CDR3 nucleotides are TGTGCCAGCAGCTTAGCTCCCTCGAAGGAGACCCAGTACTTC. It specifies CASSLAPSKETQYF. Filled out from reference TRBV7-9 and TRBJ2-5, the complete variable domain reads DTGVSQNPRHKITKRGQNVTFRCDPISEHNRLYWYRQTLGQGPEFLTYFQNEAQLEKSRLLSDRFSAERPKGSFSTLEIQRTEQGDSAMYLCASSLAPSKETQYFGPGTRLLVL.